This T cell receptor beta chain is from a study of blood T cell repertoires in COVID-19. Study information: Sample material is recorded as cDNA or gDNA derived from T cells, B-cell-depleted T cells, or PBMCs.

Some clones are missing from TCRdb's copy, which holds only in-frame ones; the method was immunoSEQ multiplex PCR. The data hold approximately 160,000 clones, with approximately 86% observed a single time. The sequencing input was peripheral blood. This receptor was identified in a man aged 50-59 years with active or convalescent COVID-19.

CDR3 residues: CASSLWDTADTQYF. CDR3 DNA: TGTGCCAGCAGTTTATGGGACACAGCAGATACGCAGTATTTT. V and J are TRBV27 and TRBJ2-3; D might be TRBD1 (6 bases). Trimming removed 1 base at V and 4 bases at J, with 9 bases between. The germline V gene has CDR1 MNHEY and CDR2 SMNVEV (reference sequence). This CDR3 spans 14 amino acids.